This T cell receptor beta chain was retrieved from a study of OX40 agonist ivuxolimab in advanced cancers. As for the study more broadly: Ivuxolimab was a fully human IgG2 agonistic monoclonal antibody targeting the costimulatory receptor OX40 (CD134). Intravenous ivuxolimab was administered to patients every 2 weeks at six dose levels: 0.01, 0.1, 0.3, 1.5, 3 and 10 mg/kg. Of the roughly 54 patients in dose escalation, 19 had hepatocellular carcinoma, about 15 had melanoma, 9 had renal cell carcinoma and 9 had head and neck cancer. A male proportion of roughly 80% and a mean age of roughly 55 years, ranging from about 23 to 90, were recorded for the dose-escalation cohort. Patients were allowed to have had prior anti-PD-1, anti-PD-L1 or anti-CTLA-4 therapy, and roughly 40% of the dose-escalation patients had previously received checkpoint inhibitors. Partial responses occurred in three dose-escalation patients, of whom one had hepatocellular carcinoma and two had cutaneous melanoma. Peripheral TCRbeta sequencing aimed to test whether ivuxolimab altered TCR sequence diversity and caused clonal T-cell expansion. The monotherapy dose-escalation portion (N ≈ 52 patients) of the phase I ivuxolimab trial is reported in the paper.

To sequence the TCRbeta CDR3 region, genomic DNA was isolated from the sorted cells. TCRbeta CDR3 regions were sequenced using the immunoSEQ Assay. Not all clones reach the TCRdb copy of this immuneACCESS table, which keeps in-frame sequences only. Checked studies attribute under half of the gap to unresolved V genes and leave the rest unexplained. The sample table shows 60,000 to 80,000 clones, and over 80% are seen once. The ten largest clones represent approximately 5.6% of the sample. Overall study results and their limits: The antigen specificity of the clonally expanded peripheral T cells was not determined. In partial responders in the 0.1-3.0 mg/kg groups, normalized peripheral clonal expansion was found to be among the lowest, especially among CD8+ T cells. After ivuxolimab, more expanded clones were found on average in CD8+ T cells than in CD4+ T cells. At doses of 0.1 to 3.0 mg/kg, clonal expansion of both CD4+ and CD8+ T cells in blood was seen between baseline and week 6. Low levels of normalized T-cell clonal expansion were also seen in some patients who did not respond.

For this clone: This clone's antigen is unknown. Per-nucleotide qualities are absent, and no much larger clonotype sits a single base away.

The trial excluded patients who had a history of autoimmune disease or were on systemic immunosuppression. Peripheral blood for TCR sequencing was collected from all dose cohorts at baseline, on cycle 4 day 1, and on cycle 7 day 1. The samples were taken from a phase I, first-in-human, multicenter, open-label dose-escalation trial of ivuxolimab. Adults with locally advanced or metastatic melanoma, renal cell carcinoma, hepatocellular carcinoma or head and neck squamous cell carcinoma were enrolled in the trial. Before TCR sequencing, CD4+ and CD8+ T cells were separately sorted from peripheral blood. The receptor comes from an adult with an advanced solid tumor such as melanoma, head and neck, liver or kidney cancer. Material: CD4+ or CD8+ T cells sorted from blood, obtained in a trial of the OX40 agonist ivuxolimab.

Here the CDR3 is given as CASSVLAGLTDTQYF. In nucleotide form, the sequence is TGTGCCAGCAGCGTACTAGCGGGACTAACAGATACGCAGTATTTT. The V and J segments used are TRBV5-5 and TRBJ2-3; the junction holds 10 bases that match TRBD2. Its CDR3 holds 15 amino acids, cysteine through phenylalanine. The read is trimmed to its CDR3 DNA, 45 bases read in frame from base 1. CDR1 and CDR2 (SGHKS, YYEKEE) derive from the germline V gene (reference sequence). Trimming removed 4 bases from V and 3 bases from J; the gene matches leave 5 bases unexplained.